Shown below are 16 T cell receptor beta chains from a single sample sequenced in a study of T cells in Graves' hyperthyroidism and ophthalmopathy. What was amplified from RNA transcripts were TCR beta CDR3 regions. With the HTBI primer set, the TCR CDR3 went through a first round of RT-PCR. Using its own MiXCR run on the multiplex PCR reads, TCRdb lists one record per CDR3 protein. This repertoire shows a few hundred thousand distinct CDR3 sequences, around 23% found once; its top ten account for under 55%. The source material was blood. These receptors came from a woman in her forties or fifties with Graves' hyperthyroidism.

The table lists this clonotype with many counts. The chain employs TRBV5-1 and TRBJ1-1; no reliable D call. The germline CDR1 and CDR2 sequences are SGHRS and YFSETQ. V was cut by 9 bases and J by 0 bases, with 12 bases left in between. The CDR3 totals 13 residues. The chain's CDR3 is CATRIGLNTEAFF. CDR3 bases: TGCGCCACCAGGATTGGGTTGAACACTGAAGCTTTCTTT. The variable domain in full, with the rest retrieved from reference TRBV5-1 and TRBJ1-1, is KAGVTQTPRYLIKTRGQQVTLSCSPISGHRSVSWYQQTPGQGLQFLFEYFSETQRNKGNFPGRFSGRQFSNSRSEMNVSTLELGDSALYLCATRIGLNTEAFFGQGTRLTVV.

This clonotype was recorded a few times. J is TRBJ1-5 and V is TRBV6-1; 9 nucleotides align to TRBD1. The CDR3 length is 15 residues. V lost 5 bases and J lost 3; bases outside the gene matches: 5. The V gene's germline CDR1 is MNHNS and CDR2 SASEGT. CDR3 protein: CASSPDRGYNQPQHF. The CDR3, as DNA: TGTGCCAGCAGTCCTGACAGGGGGTACAATCAGCCCCAGCATTTT.

The rearrangement uses TRBV5-1 and TRBJ1-2, with 7 bases that match TRBD1. The V gene's germline CDR1 is SGHRS and CDR2 YFSETQ. The CDR3 loop spans 14 amino acids. J lost 6 bases, V lost 5 bases, and 10 bases had no gene match. CDR3 sequence reads: CASSAGTEINGYTF. The CDR3 DNA reads as TGCGCCAGCAGTGCCGGGACAGAGATAAATGGCTACACCTTC.

This clonotype showed up just a few times. The chain uses TRBV2 and TRBJ2-3; no firm D call. This CDR3 has 19 amino acids. From germline, CDR1 is SNHLY and CDR2 FYNNEI. V was trimmed by 5 bases and J by 1 base, leaving 25 bases between them. CDR3 loop: CASSPGQVNWYSGTDTQYF. DNA for the CDR3: TGTGCCAGCAGTCCCGGTCAGGTCAATTGGTATAGTGGCACAGATACGCAGTATTTT.

In its sample, this clonotype was seen many times. The V gene is TRBV5-1, the J gene TRBJ1-4; TRBD1 aligns across 8 bases. CDR3 length equals 15 residues. V lost 4 bases, J lost 3 bases, and 5 bases stayed unmatched. Germline CDR1 reads SGHRS; CDR2 reads YFSETQ. The CDR3 sequence is CASSGQGQANEKLFF. The CDR3 region has the DNA TGCGCCAGCAGCGGCCAGGGACAGGCTAATGAAAAACTGTTTTTT.

In its sample, this clonotype was seen many times. The V call is TRBV5-1, the J call TRBJ1-1; D gene unclear. Trimming removed 4 bases at V and 1 base at J, with 11 bases between. The CDR3 runs to 14 residues. Germline V lookup: CDR1 SGHRS, CDR2 YFSETQ. CDR3 in amino acids: CASSPQHQNTEAFF. The CDR3 DNA is TGCGCCAGCAGCCCCCAACATCAGAACACTGAAGCTTTCTTT.

This clonotype appeared many times. The CDR3 coding sequence is TGTGCCAGCAGTGTCGGGCAAGGCAATCAGCCCCAGCATTTT. Protein sequence: CASSVGQGNQPQHF. V usage is TRBV6-1 and J usage is TRBJ1-5; D is unclear. From germline, CDR1 is MNHNS and CDR2 SASEGT. The CDR3 has 14 residues. V lost 4 bases and J lost 2, with 9 bases in between.

This clonotype came up many times. The chain carries TRBV29-1 and TRBJ1-1; 7 bases match TRBD1. The V and J ends lost 6 bases and 0 bases, in that order; junction bases with no gene match: 4. Germline CDR1 reads SQVTM; CDR2 reads ANQGSEA. There are 13 residues in the CDR3. The CDR3 sequence: CSVTGDMNTEAFF. CDR3 nucleotide sequence: TGCAGCGTCACAGGGGACATGAACACTGAAGCTTTCTTT. Filled out from reference TRBV29-1 and TRBJ1-1, the complete variable domain reads SAVISQKPSRDICQRGTSLTIQCQVDSQVTMMFWYRQQPGQSLTLIATANQGSEATYESGFVIDKFPISRPNLTFSTLTVSNMSPEDSSIYLCSVTGDMNTEAFFGQGTRLTVV.

This clonotype was seen ten or more times. This chain's CDR3 is CASSLKIDVTEAFF. The CDR3 nucleotides read TGTGCCAGCAGCTTAAAGATTGATGTCACTGAAGCTTTCTTT. The chain carries TRBV7-8 and TRBJ1-1, with D uncertain. CDR3 length: 14 residues. Trimming removed 2 bases from V and 4 bases from J, with 11 bases in between. The germline gives CDR1 SGHVS, CDR2 FQNEAQ.

The chain carries TRBV2 and TRBJ2-5; TRBD2 might be the D (5 bases). The CDR3 runs to 12 residues. Trimming removed 3 bases at V and 5 bases at J, with 7 bases between. The germline gives CDR1 SNHLY, CDR2 FYNNEI. DNA for the CDR3: TGTGCCAGCAGTGACCGGACTGAGACCCAGTACTTC. Translating gives CASSDRTETQYF.

This clonotype was counted between two and nine times. The chain has TRBV10-3 and TRBJ2-3; 12 bases line up with TRBD1. There are 15 residues in the CDR3. V lost 5 bases to trimming and J lost 2 bases; unmatched junction nucleotides: 2. Germline lookup yields CDR1 ENHRY and CDR2 SYGVKD. CDR3 sequence reads: CAISRDRGPTDTQYF. The CDR3 DNA follows: TGTGCCATCAGTAGGGACAGGGGGCCCACAGATACGCAGTATTTT.

This clonotype was recorded many times. In nucleotides, the CDR3 is TGCAGCGTTGACGGACGGGTCTACAATGAGCAGTTCTTC. The encoded protein is CSVDGRVYNEQFF. This chain connects TRBV29-1 to TRBJ2-1; D unresolved. Trimming left V 3 bases short and J 3 bases short, with 9 bases between. CDR3 size: 13 residues. Per the germline V gene, CDR1 is SQVTM and CDR2 is ANQGSEA.

V and J are TRBV5-6 and TRBJ2-1; D may be TRBD1 (5 bases). V shed 3 bases and J shed 0 bases, with 13 bases lying between them. The CDR3 runs to 16 residues. Germline CDR1 reads SGHDT; CDR2 reads YYEEEE. CDR3 in amino acids: CASSSADTISYNEQFF. CDR3 nucleotides: TGTGCCAGCAGCTCGGCGGACACAATCTCCTACAATGAGCAGTTCTTC.

This clonotype was picked up many times. The rearrangement links TRBV5-6 to TRBJ2-1; 10 nucleotides match TRBD2. V lost 1 base, J lost 10 bases, and 5 bases stayed unmatched. The CDR3 covers 14 residues. Germline assignment: CDR1 SGHDT and CDR2 YYEEEE. The CDR3 spells CASSLIAGGGEQFF. Here the CDR3 DNA reads TGTGCCAGCAGCTTGATAGCGGGAGGTGGGGAGCAGTTCTTC.

This clonotype appeared many times. V gene TRBV5-1 combines with J gene TRBJ1-1; no reliable D call. Trimming cost V 1 base and J 3 bases, with 10 bases left between them. Germline assignment: CDR1 SGHRS and CDR2 YFSETQ. The length of the CDR3 is 14 residues. CDR3 region: CASSLLGKDTEAFF. The CDR3 DNA follows: TGCGCCAGCAGCTTGTTGGGTAAGGACACTGAAGCTTTCTTT. Full variable domain (outside the CDR3, taken from reference TRBV5-1 and TRBJ1-1): KAGVTQTPRYLIKTRGQQVTLSCSPISGHRSVSWYQQTPGQGLQFLFEYFSETQRNKGNFPGRFSGRQFSNSRSEMNVSTLELGDSALYLCASSLLGKDTEAFFGQGTRLTVV.

V is TRBV12-5 and J is TRBJ2-2, with D perhaps TRBD1 or TRBD2 (6 bases each). The germline V gene encodes CDR1 LGHNT and CDR2 FRNRAP. The CDR3 has 16 residues. The V gene lost 1 base and the J gene lost 1 base, with 10 bases spanning the gap. CDR3 sequence: CASGLDRGQNTGELFF. The DNA of the CDR3 is TGTGCTAGTGGTTTGGACCGGGGGCAGAACACCGGGGAGCTGTTTTTT. Drawing the rest from reference TRBV12-5 and TRBJ2-2, the complete variable domain is DARVTQTPRHKVTEMGQEVTMRCQPILGHNTVFWYRQTMMQGLELLAYFRNRAPLDDSGMPKDRFSAEMPDATLATLKIQPSEPRDSAVYFCASGLDRGQNTGELFFGEGSRLTVL.